This TCR beta chain was found in a study of blood T cell repertoires in COVID-19. As originally analysed: Scientists estimated how many nucleated cells there were by amplifying reference gene primers. Measured with immunoSEQ multiplex PCR; TCRdb has only the in-frame clones, and not every one. For V, J and clone size, that table is used; D and trimming come from the DNA. The sample holds roughly 34,000 clones, 85% seen once. Trimming removed 5 bases from V and 9 bases from J, with 15 bases in between. This CDR3 region has 13 residues. Per germline, CDR1 SGHAT and CDR2 FQNNGV. The chain links TRBV11-2 to TRBJ2-3; no reliable D call. The sequenced material came from peripheral blood. This receptor was taken from a man older than 75 with active COVID-19. The CDR3 sequence is CASSPSTRSTQYF. CDR3 in DNA: TGTGCCAGCAGCCCATCGACACGTTCAACGCAGTATTTT.